These 25 T cell receptor beta chains came from one sample sequenced in a study of T cell responses to AZD1222 COVID-19 vaccine. The table came from immunoSEQ multiplex PCR; TCRdb's copy has only in-frame clones and leaves some out. Counted here are about 130,000 clones, roughly nine tenths occurring once; the ten biggest clones make up 1.3% to 1.5%. Sequencing used peripheral blood, obtained on day 0 of AZD1222 vaccination. These receptor sequences come from an adult in good health.

As to this clone: Other nucleotide sequences from this sample produce the same CDR3. This chain joins TRBV5-1 and TRBJ1-2, with D possibly TRBD1 on 5 matching bases. V was trimmed by 0 bases and J by 2 bases, leaving 8 bases between them. Germline CDR1 SGHRS, CDR2 YFSETQ. CDR3 length equals 14 residues. This chain's CDR3 is CASSLAGGNYGYTF. CDR3 sequence (DNA): TGCGCCAGCAGCTTGGCCGGGGGGAACTATGGCTACACCTTC.

A remark on this clone: Since the CDR3 does not end with the conserved phenylalanine or tryptophan, this likely comes from a read error. The limits of the CDR3 on the DNA are not certain, so only TCRdb's listed CDR3 is given. The V and J genes are TRBV27 and TRBJ1-6. The CDR3 contains 11 residues when both ends are counted. CDR1 is MNHEY, CDR2 SMNVEV, per germline (reference sequence). CDR3 sequence reads: CASSLPLNTLV.

The DNA of the CDR3 is TGTGCCAGCAGCTTAGGTGGGACAGGGTCCAGCAGTTCACCCCTCCACTTT. Protein: CASSLGGTGSSSSPLHF. The chain combines TRBV7-2 with TRBJ1-6; 9 bases line up with TRBD1. The V segment lost 1 base and the J segment 9 bases; nucleotides outside the gene matches: 10. The germline V gene encodes CDR1 SGHTA and CDR2 FQGNSA. This CDR3 has 17 residues.

The V gene is TRBV28, the J gene TRBJ1-2; TRBD1 matches 8 bases. J gave up 3 bases and V 7 bases, and 1 base lay outside the gene matches. Looked up from germline, CDR1 is MDHEN and CDR2 is SYDVKM. The CDR3 has 12 residues. CDR3: CASTGGYYGYTF. In DNA, the CDR3 is TGTGCCAGCACAGGGGGCTACTATGGCTACACCTTC.

This chain uses TRBV6-2 or TRBV6-3 with TRBJ1-1; D not certain. CDR3 size: 14 residues. Germline V gene lookup returns CDR1 MNHEY and CDR2 SVGEGT. Trimming took off 7 bases at V and 1 base at J, with 13 bases between the two ends. CDR3 sequence reads: CASIPHGGNTEAFF. Here the CDR3 DNA reads TGTGCCAGCATCCCACACGGTGGGAACACTGAAGCTTTCTTT.

The genes are TRBV12-3 or TRBV12-4 and TRBJ1-1, with D unclear. The CDR3 consists of 13 residues. V lost 3 bases, J lost 0 bases, and 5 bases lay in between. CDR3 residues: CASSLVMNTEAFF. DNA for the CDR3: TGTGCCAGCAGTTTGGTTATGAACACTGAAGCTTTCTTT.

The genes are TRBV27 and TRBJ2-7; TRBD1 agrees at 10 bases. CDR1 MNHEY and CDR2 SMNVEV come from the germline V gene (reference sequence). CDR3 length equals 13 residues. The V gene end was trimmed by 3 bases and the J gene end by 6 bases; junction bases not matched to a gene: 2. The CDR3 reads CASSFDRGREQYF. The CDR3 DNA follows: TGTGCCAGCAGTTTCGACAGGGGGCGCGAGCAGTACTTC.

V is TRBV19 and J is TRBJ2-2; TRBD1 matches at 12 bases. From germline, CDR1 is LNHDA and CDR2 SQIVND (reference sequence). Unmatched junction bases numbered 7, after V lost 3 bases and J lost 5 bases. CDR3 length: 17 residues. CDR3 residues: CASSMGTGGVGTGELFF. In nucleotides, the CDR3 is TGTGCCAGTAGTATGGGGACAGGGGGCGTTGGGACCGGGGAGCTGTTTTTT.

The rearrangement links TRBV10-3 to TRBJ2-5; tentative D call: TRBD2 (5 bases). This CDR3 contains 14 residues. Looked up from germline, CDR1 is ENHRY and CDR2 is SYGVKD. V was pared by 7 bases and J by 5 bases, with 17 bases between. This chain's CDR3 is CAITSGGRGETQYF. CDR3 DNA: TGTGCCATCACCTCGGGCGGGCGCGGGGAGACCCAGTACTTC.

The chain has TRBV5-1 and TRBJ1-1; D unresolved. Germline loops: CDR1 SGHRS, CDR2 YFSETQ. The CDR3 contains 13 residues. Trimming took off 5 bases at V and 0 bases at J, with 8 bases between the two ends. CDR3 sequence reads: CASSPDVNTEAFF. The CDR3 DNA sequence: TGCGCCAGCAGTCCAGACGTGAACACTGAAGCTTTCTTT. Filled out from reference TRBV5-1 and TRBJ1-1, the complete variable domain reads KAGVTQTPRYLIKTRGQQVTLSCSPISGHRSVSWYQQTPGQGLQFLFEYFSETQRNKGNFPGRFSGRQFSNSRSEMNVSTLELGDSALYLCASSPDVNTEAFFGQGTRLTVV.

The chain has TRBV6-5 and TRBJ2-1; a possible D gene is TRBD2 (7 bases). The CDR3 spans 16 residues. Germline-derived CDR1 and CDR2 are MNHEY and SVGAGI. V was cut by 2 bases and J by 4 bases, with 15 bases left in between. CDR3: CASSYAGGGRYNEQFF. The CDR3 DNA sequence: TGTGCCAGCAGTTACGCCGGGGGCGGGAGATACAATGAGCAGTTCTTC.

V usage is TRBV5-4 and J usage is TRBJ1-4; D gene ambiguous. Trimming stripped 2 bases from V and 0 bases from J, with 2 bases between. The germline V gene has CDR1 SGHNT and CDR2 YYREEE (reference sequence). The CDR3 is 13 amino acids. The CDR3 here is CASSFATNEKLFF. The CDR3 coding sequence is TGTGCCAGCAGCTTCGCAACTAATGAAAAACTGTTTTTT.

V usage is TRBV7-2 and J usage is TRBJ2-3; D remains unclear. Germline CDR1 reads SGHTA; CDR2 reads FQGNSA. Between the trimmed V and J ends, which lost 6 bases and 4 bases, there was a span of 20 bases. The CDR3 extends over 16 amino acids. The CDR3 region has the DNA TGTGCCAGCAGTCCCCGGGCCTTGCTTACACCAGATACGCAGTATTTT. Its translation is CASSPRALLTPDTQYF.

The chain joins TRBV7-8 to TRBJ2-3; D is unresolved. The CDR3 sequence is 14 residues long. The V end lost 5 bases, the J end lost 2 bases, and 11 bases lay between the germline ends. The germline CDR1 and CDR2 sequences are SGHVS and FQNEAQ. This CDR3 is CASSQPRLTDTQYF. As DNA, the CDR3 is TGTGCCAGCAGCCAACCCCGACTCACAGATACGCAGTATTTT.

V usage is TRBV7-2 and J usage is TRBJ1-5; D gene ambiguous. The germline V gene encodes CDR1 SGHTA and CDR2 FQGNSA. This CDR3 spans 12 amino acids. Deletions cut 5 bases from V and 11 bases from J, with 13 bases between. This CDR3 reads CASSPWLGTQHF. CDR3 sequence (DNA): TGTGCCAGCAGCCCCTGGTTAGGGACCCAGCATTTT.

CDR3 DNA: TGCGCCAGCAGCTTGGGACTAGCGGGGCACACAGATACGCAGTATTTT. Its translation: CASSLGLAGHTDTQYF. This chain links TRBV5-1 with TRBJ2-3, with 11 bases aligning to TRBD2. The CDR3 covers 16 residues. V shed 0 bases, J shed 2 bases, and the junction held 2 bases outside the gene matches. Germline-derived CDR1 and CDR2 are SGHRS and YFSETQ.

CDR3: CASSVSVSPLHF. In DNA form, the CDR3 reads TGTGCCAGTAGTGTCAGTGTTTCACCCCTCCACTTT. The chain couples TRBV19 to TRBJ1-6; D ambiguous. This CDR3 spans 12 amino acids. Trimming removed 5 bases from V and 9 bases from J, with 8 bases in between. Per the germline V gene, CDR1 is LNHDA and CDR2 is SQIVND (reference sequence).

This chain joins TRBV18 and TRBJ1-5; 8 bases match TRBD1. The CDR3 is 16 residues long. Germline values: CDR1 KGHSH, CDR2 LQKENI. Trimming cost V 2 bases and J 5 bases; bases outside gene matches: 8. CDR3 residues: CASSPGTGSKDQPQHF. The CDR3 DNA sequence: TGTGCCAGCTCACCAGGGACAGGTTCAAAGGATCAGCCCCAGCATTTT.

This clone appeared once. The rearrangement uses TRBV4-1 and TRBJ2-2; tentative D call: TRBD1 (6 bases). V was pared by 4 bases and J by 4 bases, with 13 bases between. This CDR3 comprises 15 residues. The germline V gene encodes CDR1 MGHRA and CDR2 YSYEKL. For the CDR3, the DNA is TGCGCCAGCAGCCGGGGCAGGGGAATCACCGGGGAGCTGTTTTTT. Protein sequence: CASSRGRGITGELFF.

The rearrangement links TRBV6-5 to TRBJ2-2, with TRBD2 matching over 13 bases. V dropped 6 bases and J dropped 6; count of bases not matched to a gene: 4. Germline V gene sequence: CDR1 MNHEY, CDR2 SVGAGI. CDR3 length: 15 amino acids. The DNA for the CDR3 is TGTGCCAGCAGCACTAGCGGGGGGGCCTCCGGGGAGCTGTTTTTT. Translation: CASSTSGGASGELFF.

This chain joins TRBV5-1 and TRBJ2-7; maybe TRBD2 (5 bases). V lost 0 bases to trimming and J lost 5 bases, with 15 bases between them. The CDR3 length is 15 residues. Germline-derived CDR1 and CDR2 are SGHRS and YFSETQ. This CDR3 is CASSLAERAEDEQYF. CDR3 nucleotide sequence: TGCGCCAGCAGCTTGGCCGAGAGGGCGGAGGACGAGCAGTACTTC.

This rearrangement joins TRBV28 to TRBJ1-1; D unclear. V was trimmed by 6 bases and J by 5 bases, leaving 7 bases between them. This CDR3 is 11 amino acids long. Germline values: CDR1 MDHEN, CDR2 SYDVKM. The DNA of the CDR3 is TGTGCCAGCAGCCCCAAGACTGAAGCTTTCTTT. Protein sequence: CASSPKTEAFF.

V is TRBV7-2 and J is TRBJ1-5; D call uncertain. V lost 5 bases, J lost 0 bases, and 11 bases lay in between. This CDR3 is built from 15 residues. From germline, CDR1 is SGHTA and CDR2 FQGNSA. In DNA form, the CDR3 reads TGTGCCAGCAGCCAAAGGTCTGGTAGCAATCAGCCCCAGCATTTT. The encoded protein is CASSQRSGSNQPQHF.

This chain joins TRBV6-1 and TRBJ2-7, with TRBD1 matching over 7 bases. The germline gives CDR1 MNHNS, CDR2 SASEGT. This CDR3 contains 13 residues. The ends lost 5 bases at V and 6 bases at J; junction bases unmatched: 7. The CDR3 protein is CASSPDRDSEQYF. The DNA for the CDR3 is TGTGCCAGCAGTCCAGACAGGGATAGCGAGCAGTACTTC.

The chain recombines TRBV10-3 with TRBJ1-3, with 8 positions matching TRBD1. The CDR3 runs 16 residues. V lost 4 bases, J lost 1 base, and 6 bases stayed unmatched. Germline V gene data show CDR1 as ENHRY and CDR2 as SYGVKD. The CDR3 protein is CAISVTGGESGNTIYF. CDR3 DNA sequence: TGTGCCATCAGTGTTACAGGGGGAGAATCTGGAAACACCATATATTTT.